The 9 T cell receptor beta chains below all came from one sample that was sequenced in a study of blood T cell repertoires in COVID-19. Sequenced by immunoSEQ multiplex PCR; TCRdb stores in-frame clones only, minus some. The sample records about 80,000 clones, under 80% being singletons. Sequenced sample: peripheral blood. Receptor source: a human donor in a cohort sampled during active COVID-19.

The chain has TRBV5-4 and TRBJ2-7, with 10 bases lining up with TRBD1. CDR3 size: 14 residues. Trimming cost V 3 bases and J 6 bases; bases outside gene matches: 6. Germline V gives CDR1 SGHNT, CDR2 YYREEE (reference sequence). The CDR3 protein is CASSSRQGAGEQYF. Here the CDR3 DNA reads TGTGCCAGCAGCTCCCGACAGGGGGCTGGCGAGCAGTACTTC.

This clone was counted between two and nine times. The chain uses TRBV6-6 and TRBJ1-1, with 7 bases that match TRBD1. V lost 4 bases to trimming and J lost 0 bases; unmatched junction nucleotides: 5. Germline V gene data show CDR1 as MNHNY and CDR2 as SVGAGI (reference sequence). The CDR3 runs 15 residues. The DNA of the CDR3 is TGTGCCAGCAGTTGGTCGACAGGGCTGAACACTGAAGCTTTCTTT. This sequence encodes CASSWSTGLNTEAFF.

The rearrangement links TRBV14 to TRBJ1-2; 11 nucleotides match TRBD1. CDR1 and CDR2 (germline): SGHDN, FVKESK. V trimming: 2 bases; J trimming: 10 bases; junction bases outside the gene matches: 6. The CDR3 length is 14 residues. CDR3 in amino acids: CASSQTGQGDPYTF. CDR3 nucleotides: TGTGCCAGCAGCCAAACGGGACAGGGGGACCCCTACACCTTC.

The chain couples TRBV4-1 to TRBJ2-2; D is unresolved. Deletions cut 1 base from V and 2 bases from J, with 8 bases between. This CDR3 contains 15 residues. Germline-derived CDR1 and CDR2 are MGHRA and YSYEKL. The CDR3 protein is CASSQGDSNTGELFF. CDR3 sequence (DNA): TGCGCCAGCAGCCAAGGCGATTCAAACACCGGGGAGCTGTTTTTT.

The CDR3 DNA sequence: TGTGCCAGCAGCCTCTTGGGACAGTGGGACGAGCAGTACGTC. Amino acids: CASSLLGQWDEQYV. The chain links TRBV13 to TRBJ2-7; 7 bases agree with TRBD1. This CDR3 has 14 amino acids. The J segment lost 5 bases and the V segment lost 5 bases, leaving 9 bases of the junction unmatched. CDR1 is PRHDT, CDR2 FYEKMQ, per germline (reference sequence).

In its sample, this clone was seen many times. The chain links TRBV6-5 to TRBJ1-1; a weak D match, TRBD1 (6 bases). The CDR3 contains 12 residues. V was pared by 6 bases and J by 5 bases, with 10 bases between. Germline V gene data show CDR1 as MNHEY and CDR2 as SVGAGI. The CDR3 sequence is CASRSTGTEAFF. For the CDR3, the DNA is TGTGCCAGCAGGTCCACAGGGACTGAAGCTTTCTTT.

The chain couples TRBV27 to TRBJ2-5; no firm D call. The CDR3 runs 11 residues. V lost 3 bases, J lost 5 bases, and 4 bases lay in between. In germline, CDR1 is MNHEY, CDR2 SMNVEV (reference sequence). The DNA for the CDR3 is TGTGCCAGCAGTTTTATGGAGACCCAGTACTTC. Its translation is CASSFMETQYF.

This clone was seen a single time. This chain joins TRBV18 and TRBJ2-2; TRBD1 matches at 9 bases. The CDR3 loop spans 16 amino acids. V was pared by 2 bases and J by 3 bases, with 4 bases of the junction left unmatched. Germline lookup yields CDR1 KGHSH and CDR2 LQKENI. The CDR3 DNA is TGTGCCAGCTCACCAATGGGACAGGGCTACACCGGGGAGCTGTTTTTT. This sequence encodes CASSPMGQGYTGELFF.

The chain uses TRBV28 and TRBJ1-2; D is unclear. The CDR3 is 13 amino acids. Per the germline V gene, CDR1 is MDHEN and CDR2 is SYDVKM. V was trimmed by 11 bases and J by 7 bases, leaving 20 bases between them. CDR3 in amino acids: CAVVSYRSGGYTF. The CDR3 coding sequence is TGTGCCGTAGTTTCCTATCGGTCTGGTGGCTACACCTTC.